The T cell receptor (beta chain) described here comes from a study of blood T cell repertoires in COVID-19. CDR1 and CDR2 (germline): LNHDA, SQIVND (reference sequence). Trimming removed 10 bases from V and 3 bases from J; junction bases left unmatched: 12. This CDR3 spans 15 amino acids. Profiled with immunoSEQ multiplex PCR; TCRdb holds only in-frame clones, not every one. The data show some 250,000 clones, 70% to 75% seen once. The chain has TRBV19 and TRBJ1-5, with 7 bases lining up with TRBD1. The TCR originated in a woman of 80 years or more with acute or convalescent COVID-19. The specimen sequenced was peripheral blood. The CDR3: CATSGQGVSNQPQHF. CDR3 bases: TGTGCCACCTCGGGGCAGGGGGTCTCCAATCAGCCCCAGCATTTT.